Listed below are T cell receptor beta chains from one sample, sequenced in a study of OX40 agonist ivuxolimab in advanced cancers. TCRdb's table, derived via immunoSEQ multiplex PCR, lists solely in-frame clones and lacks some. The table has tens of thousands of clones, approximately 86% seen once; the top ten hold about 0.8%. The specimen comprised CD4+ or CD8+ T cells sorted from blood, sampled in a trial of the OX40 agonist ivuxolimab. The receptors originated from an adult with an advanced solid tumor such as melanoma, head and neck, liver or kidney cancer. The CDR3 runs from the conserved cysteine through the conserved F or W. The order of the fields is D gene, clone size, V gene, CDR3 protein. D genes are given only for firm matches. Part of the rows lack a size; the others show once, few, many or a class for expanded clones.

d_gene: NA; abundance: NA; v_gene: TRBV21-1; CDR3aa: CASPRQGPTSGRAGSYEQYF
d_gene: NA; abundance: NA; v_gene: TRBV9; CDR3aa: CASSVSLTDTQYF
d_gene: TRBD2; abundance: NA; v_gene: TRBV7-9; CDR3aa: CASSLEVAGIDNEQFF
d_gene: NA; abundance: once; v_gene: TRBV7-9; CDR3aa: CASSLEWGANEKLFF
d_gene: NA; abundance: NA; v_gene: TRBV18; CDR3aa: CASSPRQGLTYEQYF
d_gene: NA; abundance: NA; v_gene: TRBV19; CDR3aa: CASSIPNSIPYEQYF
d_gene: TRBD1; abundance: NA; v_gene: TRBV30; CDR3aa: CAWSAPPGRGLETQYF
d_gene: NA; abundance: NA; v_gene: TRBV27; CDR3aa: CASSSLGAQYF
d_gene: NA; abundance: NA; v_gene: TRBV7-3; CDR3aa: CASSEISPTGELFF
d_gene: NA; abundance: NA; v_gene: TRBV7-9; CDR3aa: CASSLDIRGNEKLFF
d_gene: NA; abundance: NA; v_gene: TRBV28; CDR3aa: CASSYREQYF
d_gene: NA; abundance: once; v_gene: TRBV5-6; CDR3aa: CASSSGQIYGYTF
d_gene: NA; abundance: once; v_gene: TRBV19; CDR3aa: CASSIDLDRTANNSPLHF
d_gene: NA; abundance: once; v_gene: TRBV6-5; CDR3aa: CASSYKGDYSGNTIYF
d_gene: NA; abundance: NA; v_gene: TRBV6-5; CDR3aa: CASSYSSQGTFYEQYF
d_gene: NA; abundance: NA; v_gene: TRBV7-9; CDR3aa: CASSLVPNTGELFF
d_gene: TRBD2; abundance: NA; v_gene: TRBV29-1; CDR3aa: CSARTSGSSGELFF
d_gene: NA; abundance: NA; v_gene: TRBV29-1; CDR3aa: CSVYPGEETQYF
d_gene: NA; abundance: NA; v_gene: TRBV7-2; CDR3aa: CASSLAVMAGLNTEAFF
d_gene: NA; abundance: NA; v_gene: TRBV6-5; CDR3aa: CASSGQSNQPQHF
d_gene: NA; abundance: NA; v_gene: TRBV5-5; CDR3aa: CASRLWGQADTQYF
d_gene: NA; abundance: few; v_gene: TRBV5-6; CDR3aa: CASSRDFISGANVLTF
d_gene: TRBD1; abundance: NA; v_gene: TRBV6-5; CDR3aa: CASSSLGQEIDGYTF
d_gene: NA; abundance: NA; v_gene: TRBV9; CDR3aa: CASSVGPTELYGYTF
d_gene: NA; abundance: NA; v_gene: TRBV6-5; CDR3aa: CASSYYGVNQPQHF
d_gene: NA; abundance: few; v_gene: TRBV30; CDR3aa: CAWALSNQPQHF
d_gene: NA; abundance: few; v_gene: TRBV11-2; CDR3aa: CASSIRYRADTQYF
d_gene: TRBD1; abundance: NA; v_gene: TRBV7-9; CDR3aa: CASSLIGQADTQYF
d_gene: TRBD2; abundance: NA; v_gene: TRBV5-1; CDR3aa: CASSSGLASTDTQYF
d_gene: NA; abundance: many; v_gene: TRBV6-5; CDR3aa: CASSQTGSDEQYF
d_gene: NA; abundance: once; v_gene: TRBV5-5; CDR3aa: CASSLNRHRDTGELFF
d_gene: NA; abundance: once; v_gene: TRBV5-4; CDR3aa: CASSRSVGRANEKLFF
d_gene: TRBD1; abundance: NA; v_gene: TRBV11-2; CDR3aa: CASGLTGNEQFF
d_gene: TRBD1; abundance: NA; v_gene: TRBV6-5; CDR3aa: CASSLRTQGDYGYTF
d_gene: TRBD1; abundance: NA; v_gene: TRBV5-1; CDR3aa: CASSLVSTGTEQYF
d_gene: NA; abundance: few; v_gene: TRBV2; CDR3aa: CASRMTGLGTPLHF
d_gene: TRBD1; abundance: NA; v_gene: TRBV28; CDR3aa: CASSFGDRTGSGYTF
d_gene: TRBD2; abundance: NA; v_gene: TRBV27; CDR3aa: CASSLKGLAGGFYEQYF
d_gene: TRBD2; abundance: NA; v_gene: TRBV6-6; CDR3aa: CASSPAGTSVLYEQYF
d_gene: NA; abundance: NA; v_gene: TRBV7-8; CDR3aa: CASSFTRESTEAFF
d_gene: NA; abundance: NA; v_gene: TRBV12-5; CDR3aa: CASASGLSYEQYF
d_gene: TRBD2; abundance: once; v_gene: TRBV7-2; CDR3aa: CASSKSGGMNNEQFF
d_gene: NA; abundance: NA; v_gene: TRBV18; CDR3aa: CASSPSQGRSTGELFF
d_gene: NA; abundance: NA; v_gene: TRBV2; CDR3aa: CASHSAPYEQYF
d_gene: NA; abundance: once; v_gene: TRBV18; CDR3aa: CASSPPSQQETQYF
d_gene: NA; abundance: few; v_gene: TRBV6-6; CDR3aa: CASTLLQPGGNQPQHF
d_gene: TRBD1; abundance: NA; v_gene: TRBV4-1; CDR3aa: CASSQPSGQVNTGELFF
d_gene: TRBD1; abundance: NA; v_gene: TRBV6-5; CDR3aa: CASSGQGGGNQPQHF
d_gene: TRBD2; abundance: NA; v_gene: TRBV2; CDR3aa: CASRGGSGGAGNEQFF
d_gene: NA; abundance: NA; v_gene: TRBV25-1; CDR3aa: CASSESGRGYGYTF
d_gene: NA; abundance: NA; v_gene: TRBV19; CDR3aa: CASSIDTKRGYTF
d_gene: NA; abundance: NA; v_gene: TRBV7-9; CDR3aa: CASSSGGKLFF
d_gene: NA; abundance: NA; v_gene: TRBV2; CDR3aa: CASSDRGLSGNTIYF
d_gene: NA; abundance: few; v_gene: TRBV7-9; CDR3aa: CASSLTSYEQYF
d_gene: NA; abundance: once; v_gene: TRBV7-8; CDR3aa: CASSLGGSWDTQYF
d_gene: TRBD1; abundance: NA; v_gene: TRBV11-3; CDR3aa: CASSHTGTGSASAEAFF